This T cell receptor (beta chain) is from a study of beta chain features in type 1 diabetes. Study details: The study found patients and healthy donors alike in age, gender and cell yields. General study points: Lower insertion and higher deletion counts appeared at VDJ junctions in type 1 diabetes patients. Patients' naive, central memory and Treg TCRB repertoires seemed closer to one another than those of healthy donors.

This clone was detected a few times. What it recognizes is unknown. Stem cell-like memory, regulatory, central memory and naive CD4+ cells were sorted via CD45RO/CCR7/CD25/CD127/CD95/CD27. Sequenced material consisted of expressed TCRB transcripts (all of the isolated RNA was reverse transcribed). Only in-frame clones appear in the TCRdb table, and some are missing; sequencing was by immunoSEQ multiplex PCR. Among about 240,000 clones listed, 27% were seen once. The receptor was isolated from a man aged 30 to 39 in good health. The sequenced sample consisted of central memory CD4+ T cells from blood.

The CDR3 DNA follows: TGTGCCTGGAGGATTACGGCCAACACTGAAGCTTTCTTT. Translating it yields CAWRITANTEAFF. J is TRBJ1-1 and V is TRBV30, with D uncertain. Trimming stripped 3 bases from V and 2 bases from J, with 10 bases between. This CDR3 spans 13 amino acids. Germline values: CDR1 GTSNPN, CDR2 SVGIG (reference sequence).